Listed here is a single TCR beta chain. This clone has only a few counts. It has no known antigen specificity. Base qualities were left out, and no much larger clone turns up one base away. Collaborating institutions collected whole blood in K2EDTA tubes following their own protocols. Collaborator samples were shipped for TCRbeta analysis as frozen whole blood, isolated PBMCs, or DNA extracted from either sample type. This entry comes from a study of blood T cell repertoires in COVID-19 (dated by TCRdb to the early 2020s). Context from the whole study: Samples covering the acute and convalescent phases of COVID-19 were provided by collaborators in the United States, Italy and Spain. The material from the prospective study consisted of cDNA or gDNA derived from T cells, B-cell-depleted T cells, or PBMCs. Deeply sampled blood TCRbeta repertoires from subjects exposed to, actively infected with, or recovered from COVID-19 were included in the dataset. A freely available public database, intended as a resource for researchers studying the immune response to SARS-CoV-2, is where the repertoires were released. The samples were drawn from the first 160 participants of the ongoing ImmuneRACE study and from 1,254 subjects provided by 6 global collaborators. A de-identified subject ID, COVID-19 status, age in years and sex were almost always included in the sample metadata. Where HLA class I and class II types were available, the types were taken from metadata supplied by the sample provider, not from assay-based typing. Study-level results and caveats: How much clinical and demographic metadata was included differed by source and by participant, and the metadata was provided uncurated.

At the junction V is shortened by 6 bases and J by 4 bases, with 16 bases in between. CDR1 MNHEY and CDR2 SVGAGI were looked up in the germline V gene. From its cysteine to its phenylalanine, the CDR3 spans 15 amino acids. Here the CDR3 DNA is all that survives: 45 bases in frame from base 1. TCRbeta CDR3 regions were amplified from genomic DNA using the immunoSEQ Assay, a bias-controlled multiplex PCR. As for how the authors treated the data: The number of nucleated cells in each sample was estimated from the amplification of reference gene primers within the assay. To quantify the absolute abundance of each unique TCRbeta CDR3 rearrangement, sequence reads were collapsed and filtered. Productive Simpson clonality was computed per sample as the square root of Simpson's diversity index over productive rearrangements. TCRdb carries this immuneACCESS record with in-frame sequences only. Its versions omit some clonotypes, under half of them owing to an unresolved V gene in the studies checked, with the rest unexplained. That table gives V, J and clone size, and the DNA gave D and trimming. The sample contains 150,000 to 200,000 clones, roughly 85% of them found a single time. About a fifth of the sample goes to the ten largest clones.

Recombination joined TRBV6-5 with TRBJ1-3; TRBD1 is a possible D gene, resting on 5 matching bases. The sample comprised peripheral blood. The clonotype was recovered from a man aged 55 to 70 with active or convalescent COVID-19. The nucleotide sequence reads as follows: TGTGCCAGCAGCATCGGGACTCATAGGGGAAACACCATATATTTT. Its coded protein is CASSIGTHRGNTIYF.